This passage covers 6 T cell receptor beta chains from one sample sequenced in a study of Graves' ophthalmopathy and Graves' hyperthyroidism. RNA served as the template for amplifying TCR beta CDR3 regions. The authors performed first-round RT-PCR with HTBI primers and then a second-round multiplex PCR. TCRdb re-called the multiplex PCR reads through MiXCR, storing one row per CDR3 protein. In the table there are roughly 410,000 distinct CDR3 sequences, 15% of which are singletons. Sequenced material: peripheral blood. The source of these receptors is a woman between 18 and 29 years old with stable Graves' hyperthyroidism.

On this clonotype: An end of the junction does not agree with germline; a read error may underlie this. The J gene is TRBJ2-7, the V gene TRBV6-1; D assignment may be TRBD1 or TRBD2 (5 bases each). The V gene's germline CDR1 is MNHNS and CDR2 SASEGT. The CDR3 covers 17 residues. CDR3 region: CASSEADLGVSGYDQYF. CDR3 nucleotides: TGTGCCAGCAGTGAAGCAGATTTAGGGGTCAGCGGATACGATCAGTACTTC.

This rearrangement joins TRBV29-1 to TRBJ1-2; 11 nucleotides line up with TRBD1. There are 14 residues in the CDR3. CDR1 is SQVTM, CDR2 ANQGSEA, per germline. V lost 4 bases, J lost 10 bases, and 11 bases stayed unmatched. Written as DNA, the CDR3 is TGCAGCGTTGCTATGGGGACAGGGGGTACTTTCTACACCTTC. Its protein is CSVAMGTGGTFYTF.

This clonotype showed up many times. The V gene is TRBV12-3 or TRBV12-4, the J gene TRBJ1-6, with no clear D. This CDR3 contains 13 residues. V dropped 3 bases and J dropped 7 bases, with 7 bases sitting between them. CDR3 DNA sequence: TGTGCCAGCAGTTTGTTAATAAATTCACCCCTCCACTTT. It encodes CASSLLINSPLHF.

Ten or more counts support this clonotype. The rearrangement links TRBV5-6 to TRBJ2-7; weak D call: TRBD2 (7 bases). The germline V gene encodes CDR1 SGHDT and CDR2 YYEEEE. Trimming left V 2 bases short and J 2 bases short, with 11 bases between. CDR3 size: 14 residues. The CDR3 coding sequence is TGTGCCAGCAGCTTTCCGGGGGGCACCTACGAGCAGTACTTC. It encodes CASSFPGGTYEQYF. Supplemented by reference TRBV5-6 and TRBJ2-7, the full variable domain reads DAGVTQSPTHLIKTRGQQVTLRCSPKSGHDTVSWYQQALGQGPQFIFQYYEEEERQRGNFPDRFSGHQFPNYSSELNVNALLLGDSALYLCASSFPGGTYEQYFGPGTRLTVT.

This clonotype was counted ten times or more. The chain recombines TRBV12-3 or TRBV12-4 with TRBJ2-7; D is undetermined. There are 13 residues in the CDR3. V shed 3 bases and J shed 1 base, with 7 bases lying between them. The chain's CDR3 is CASSFGVSYEQYF. The CDR3 DNA is TGTGCCAGCAGTTTCGGCGTATCCTACGAGCAGTACTTC.

Ten or more counts support this clonotype. The gene calls are TRBV12-5 and TRBJ1-1; tentative D call: TRBD1 (5 bases). Germline CDR1 LGHNT, CDR2 FRNRAP. V lost 2 bases and J 0 bases, leaving 10 bases between the germline ends. This CDR3 has 15 residues. CDR3 coding DNA: TGTGCTAGTGGTTTGCCCGGGACTGTGAACACTGAAGCTTTCTTT. This translates into CASGLPGTVNTEAFF.